This T cell receptor beta chain is drawn from a study of blood T cell repertoires in COVID-19. Looked up from germline, CDR1 is MGHRA and CDR2 is YSYEKL. This CDR3 contains 15 residues. Trimming left V 2 bases short and J 2 bases short, with 10 bases between. The data were produced by immunoSEQ multiplex PCR, yet TCRdb's version contains in-frame clones alone and is incomplete. Of around 180,000 clones in the sample, 70% to 90% were seen once. The receptor was isolated from a human donor with active or convalescent COVID-19. The donor label of this sample is uncertain. The chain uses TRBV4-1 and TRBJ2-4; tentatively, D is TRBD2 (6 bases). The material sequenced was peripheral blood. In nucleotides, the CDR3 is TGCGCCAGCAGCCAACCGACTAGAACCAAAAACATTCAGTACTTC. Amino acids: CASSQPTRTKNIQYF.